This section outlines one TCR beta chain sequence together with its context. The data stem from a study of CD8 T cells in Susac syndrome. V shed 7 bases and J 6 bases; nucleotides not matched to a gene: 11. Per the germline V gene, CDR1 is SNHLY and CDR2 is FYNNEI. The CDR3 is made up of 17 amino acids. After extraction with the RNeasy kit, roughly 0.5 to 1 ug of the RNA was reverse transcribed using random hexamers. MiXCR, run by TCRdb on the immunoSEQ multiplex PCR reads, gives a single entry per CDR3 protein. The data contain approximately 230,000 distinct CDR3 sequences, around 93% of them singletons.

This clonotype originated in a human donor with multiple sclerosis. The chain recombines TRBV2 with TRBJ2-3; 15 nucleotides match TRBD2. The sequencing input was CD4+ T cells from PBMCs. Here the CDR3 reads CASIRTSGGASSDTQYF. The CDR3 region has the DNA TGTGCCAGCATCCGGACTAGCGGGGGGGCGTCTTCGGATACGCAGTATTTT.